Listed here are 9 T cell receptor beta chains from one sample, sequenced in a study of post-analysis software for immune sequencing data. Their antigens are not known. Findings of the study overall: Patients carried roughly 5 TRBV segments more frequently than controls did, and TRBV5-6, TRBV5-1 and TRBV20-1 were among them.

Each TCR beta cDNA library carried unique molecular identifiers. TCRdb recomputed calls from the PCR reads with MiXCR, one row per CDR3 protein. The table records about 460,000 distinct CDR3 sequences, 45% of them present only once. Sample: blood. The receptors stem from a girl aged 10 to 17 with multiple sclerosis.

This sequence joins TRBV20-1 and TRBJ1-3; D call uncertain. The CDR3 runs to 16 residues. From germline, CDR1 is DFQATT and CDR2 SNEGSKA (reference sequence). Trimming pared 5 bases from V and 0 bases from J, leaving 17 bases between. The chain's CDR3 is CSARNPDGISGNTIYF. Written as DNA, the CDR3 is TGCAGTGCTCGAAACCCAGACGGTATCTCTGGAAACACCATATATTTT.

This clonotype occurred a few times. The chain carries TRBV28 and TRBJ2-5; D uncertain. Germline loops: CDR1 MDHEN, CDR2 SYDVKM. This CDR3 contains 15 residues. Trimming took off 3 bases at V and 5 bases at J, with 16 bases between the two ends. The CDR3 DNA reads TGTGCCAGCAGTTTCGCCGGAGCCTCGTTGGAGACCCAGTACTTC. Translating gives CASSFAGASLETQYF.

The chain recombines TRBV29-1 with TRBJ2-1; TRBD2 agrees at 8 bases. The V gene end was trimmed by 5 bases and the J gene end by 4 bases; junction bases not matched to a gene: 7. This CDR3 contains 14 residues. The germline CDR1 and CDR2 sequences are SQVTM and ANQGSEA. The CDR3 region has the DNA TGCAGCGTTCAATCGGGACTAGTATACAATGAGCAGTTCTTC. Amino acids: CSVQSGLVYNEQFF.

The chain is built from TRBV29-1 and TRBJ1-1, with D tentatively TRBD1 (6 bases). The CDR3 has 13 residues. Trimming pared 7 bases from V and 3 bases from J, leaving 15 bases between. Germline V lookup: CDR1 SQVTM, CDR2 ANQGSEA. The CDR3 coding sequence is TGCAGCGGAACCGTAGGGGGTTACACTGAAGCTTTCTTT. Translation gives CSGTVGGYTEAFF.

There are a few counts of this clonotype. This chain uses TRBV27 with TRBJ1-6; TRBD1 is a possible D gene (5 bases). V lost 5 bases and J lost 9, with 17 bases in between. Germline V gene lookup returns CDR1 MNHEY and CDR2 SMNVEV (reference sequence). There are 15 residues in the CDR3. The CDR3 DNA is TGTGCCAGCAGTATAACCGGGACCCAAGGTTCACCCCTCCACTTT. It yields the protein CASSITGTQGSPLHF.

This clonotype was found a few times. The rearrangement joins TRBV6-2 or TRBV6-3 to TRBJ2-1, with D perhaps being TRBD1 or TRBD2 (5 bases each). The CDR3 is 14 residues long. Trimming took 7 bases from V and 5 from J, leaving 15 bases between them. Germline CDR1 MNHEY, CDR2 SVGEGT. The CDR3 reads CASTTGGGNNEQFF. In DNA form, the CDR3 reads TGTGCCAGCACCACTGGTGGGGGAAACAATGAGCAGTTCTTC.

This clonotype was found a few times. The chain employs TRBV20-1 and TRBJ2-5; 13 nucleotides match TRBD2. Losses at the gene ends were 6 bases for V and 5 bases for J; bases not matched to a gene: 12. The CDR3 length is 16 residues. Germline V gene data show CDR1 as DFQATT and CDR2 as SNEGSKA (reference sequence). The CDR3 DNA is TGCAGTGCCATACCAATACTAGCGGGAGGGCCGGAGACCCAGTACTTC. It yields the protein CSAIPILAGGPETQYF.

The chain couples TRBV29-1 to TRBJ2-7, with 11 bases aligning to TRBD2. The germline V gene encodes CDR1 SQVTM and CDR2 ANQGSEA. Unmatched junction bases numbered 14, after V lost 6 bases and J lost 7 bases. This CDR3 contains 15 residues. The chain's CDR3 is CSVGELAGGYNEQYF. The CDR3 DNA reads TGCAGCGTGGGTGAGCTAGCGGGAGGCTACAATGAGCAGTACTTC.

This rearrangement joins TRBV20-1 to TRBJ2-3, with D possibly TRBD1 on 6 matching bases. Trimming removed 3 bases at V and 5 bases at J, with 18 bases between. The CDR3 contains 15 residues. CDR1 and CDR2 from the germline V gene are DFQATT and SNEGSKA (reference sequence). The CDR3 region is CSARHQGMRKDTQYF. The CDR3, as DNA: TGCAGTGCTAGGCATCAGGGGATGAGGAAAGATACGCAGTATTTT.